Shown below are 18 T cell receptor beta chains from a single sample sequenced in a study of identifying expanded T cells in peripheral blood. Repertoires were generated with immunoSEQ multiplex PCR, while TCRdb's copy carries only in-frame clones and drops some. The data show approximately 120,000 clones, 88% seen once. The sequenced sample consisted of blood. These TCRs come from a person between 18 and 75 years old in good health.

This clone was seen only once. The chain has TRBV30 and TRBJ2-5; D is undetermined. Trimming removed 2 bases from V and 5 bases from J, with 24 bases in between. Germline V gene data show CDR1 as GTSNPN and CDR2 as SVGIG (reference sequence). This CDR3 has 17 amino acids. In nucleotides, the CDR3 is TGTGCCTGGAGTCACCGGTCTGTCCGGCCGGTGCGCGAGACCCAGTACTTC. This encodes CAWSHRSVRPVRETQYF. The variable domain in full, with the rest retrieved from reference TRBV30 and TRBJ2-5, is SQTIHQWPATLVQPVGSPLSLECTVEGTSNPNLYWYRQAAGRGLQLLFYSVGIGQISSEVPQNLSASRPQDRQFILSSKKLLLSDSGFYLCAWSHRSVRPVRETQYFGPGTRLLVL.

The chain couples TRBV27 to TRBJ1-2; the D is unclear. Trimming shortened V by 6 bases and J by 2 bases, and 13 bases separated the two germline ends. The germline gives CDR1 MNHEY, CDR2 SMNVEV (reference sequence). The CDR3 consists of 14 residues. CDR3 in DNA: TGTGCCAGCAGAGGACGGCAGAGGAACTATGGCTACACCTTC. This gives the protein CASRGRQRNYGYTF.

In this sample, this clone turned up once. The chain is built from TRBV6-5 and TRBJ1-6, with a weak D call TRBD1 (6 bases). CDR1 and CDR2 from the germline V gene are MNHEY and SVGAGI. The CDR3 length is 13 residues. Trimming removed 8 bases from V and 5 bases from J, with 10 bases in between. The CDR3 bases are TGTGCCAGCGGGGACACGAATAATTCACCCCTCCACTTT. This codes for CASGDTNNSPLHF.

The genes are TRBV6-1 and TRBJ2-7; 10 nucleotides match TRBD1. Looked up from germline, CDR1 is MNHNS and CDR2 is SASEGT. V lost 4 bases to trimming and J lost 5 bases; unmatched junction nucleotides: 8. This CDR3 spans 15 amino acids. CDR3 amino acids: CASSGRDRGTHEQYF. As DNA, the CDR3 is TGTGCCAGCAGTGGCCGGGACAGGGGTACCCACGAGCAGTACTTC.

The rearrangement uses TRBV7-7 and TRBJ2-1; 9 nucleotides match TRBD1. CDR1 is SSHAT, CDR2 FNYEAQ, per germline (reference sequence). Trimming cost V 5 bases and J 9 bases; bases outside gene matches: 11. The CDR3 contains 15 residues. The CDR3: CASSPGTGKAGEQFF. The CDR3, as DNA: TGTGCCAGCAGCCCGGGGACAGGGAAAGCGGGTGAGCAGTTCTTC.

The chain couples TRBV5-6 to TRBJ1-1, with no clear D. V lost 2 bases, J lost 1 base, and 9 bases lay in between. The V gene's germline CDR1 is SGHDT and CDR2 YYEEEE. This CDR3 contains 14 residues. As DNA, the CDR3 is TGTGCCAGCAGCTTTGGCACCTCGAACACTGAAGCTTTCTTT. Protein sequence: CASSFGTSNTEAFF.

The CDR3, as DNA: TGCAGCGCCGACAGGGAAGGAGGCTACACCTTC. It translates to CSADREGGYTF. The chain combines TRBV29-1 with TRBJ1-2, with TRBD1 matching over 7 bases. Germline CDR1 reads SQVTM; CDR2 reads ANQGSEA. This CDR3 has 11 amino acids. With 7 bases clipped from V and 8 bases from J, the junction kept 7 bases outside the gene matches.

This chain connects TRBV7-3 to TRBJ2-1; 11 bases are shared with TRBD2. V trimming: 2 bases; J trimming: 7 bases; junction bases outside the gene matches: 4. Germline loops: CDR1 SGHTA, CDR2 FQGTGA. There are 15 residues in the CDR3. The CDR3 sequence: CASSLLAGGANEQFF. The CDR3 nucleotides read TGTGCCAGCAGCTTACTAGCGGGGGGTGCTAATGAGCAGTTCTTC. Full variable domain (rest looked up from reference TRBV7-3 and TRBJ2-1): GAGVSQTPSNKVTEKGKYVELRCDPISGHTALYWYRQSLGQGPEFLIYFQGTGAADDSGLPNDRFFAVRPEGSVSTLKIQRTERGDSAVYLCASSLLAGGANEQFFGPGTRLTVL.

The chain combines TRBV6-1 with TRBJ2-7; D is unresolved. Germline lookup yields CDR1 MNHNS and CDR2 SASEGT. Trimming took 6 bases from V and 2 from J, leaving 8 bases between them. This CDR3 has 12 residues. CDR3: CASRSDAYEQYF. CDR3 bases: TGTGCCAGCAGGTCAGATGCCTACGAGCAGTACTTC.

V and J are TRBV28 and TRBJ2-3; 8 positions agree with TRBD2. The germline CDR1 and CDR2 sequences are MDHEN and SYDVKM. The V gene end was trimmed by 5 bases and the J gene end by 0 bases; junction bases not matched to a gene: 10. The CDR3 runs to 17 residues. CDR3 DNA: TGTGCCAGCAGTCTCCCTTTTAGCGGGACTAGCACAGATACGCAGTATTTT. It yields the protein CASSLPFSGTSTDTQYF.

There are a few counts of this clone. The CDR3 here is CATPGSWGQPQHF. CDR3 nucleotides: TGTGCCACCCCGGGATCCTGGGGGCAGCCCCAGCATTTT. The chain links TRBV6-1 to TRBJ1-5; D perhaps matches TRBD1 (5 bases). V dropped 10 bases and J dropped 7 bases, with 17 bases sitting between them. Germline V gives CDR1 MNHNS, CDR2 SASEGT. CDR3 length: 13 residues.

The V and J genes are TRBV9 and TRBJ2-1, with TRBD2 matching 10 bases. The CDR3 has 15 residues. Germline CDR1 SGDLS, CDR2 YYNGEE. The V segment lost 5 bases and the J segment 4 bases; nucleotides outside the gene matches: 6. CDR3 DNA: TGTGCCAGCAGTGCCGGGACTAGCGTTTACAATGAGCAGTTCTTC. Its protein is CASSAGTSVYNEQFF.

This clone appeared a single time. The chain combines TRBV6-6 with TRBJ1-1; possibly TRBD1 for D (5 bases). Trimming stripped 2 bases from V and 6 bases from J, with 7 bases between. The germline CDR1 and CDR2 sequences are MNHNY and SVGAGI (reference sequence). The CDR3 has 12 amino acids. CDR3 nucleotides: TGTGCCAGCAGTTACGGGGCAGCTGAAGCTTTCTTT. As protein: CASSYGAAEAFF.

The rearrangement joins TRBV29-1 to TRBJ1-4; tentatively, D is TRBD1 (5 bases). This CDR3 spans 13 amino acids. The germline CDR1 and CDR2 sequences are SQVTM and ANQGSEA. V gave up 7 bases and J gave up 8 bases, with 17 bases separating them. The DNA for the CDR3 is TGCAGCGGATCCGGGTCCGGGGGGGAAAAACTGTTTTTT. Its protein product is CSGSGSGGEKLFF.

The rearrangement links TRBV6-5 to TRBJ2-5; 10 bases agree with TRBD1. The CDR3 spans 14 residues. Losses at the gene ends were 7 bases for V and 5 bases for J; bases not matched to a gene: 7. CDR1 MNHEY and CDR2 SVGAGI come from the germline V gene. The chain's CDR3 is CASKTGQGSETQYF. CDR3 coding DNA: TGTGCCAGCAAAACGGGACAGGGGTCGGAGACCCAGTACTTC.

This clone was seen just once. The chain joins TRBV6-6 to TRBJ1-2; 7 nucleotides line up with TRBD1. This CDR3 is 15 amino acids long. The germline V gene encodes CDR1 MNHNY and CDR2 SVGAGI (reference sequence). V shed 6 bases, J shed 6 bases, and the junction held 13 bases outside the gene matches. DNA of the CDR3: TGTGCCAGCAGCCTGGGGCAGGGGGACCGGAATGGCTACACCTTC. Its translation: CASSLGQGDRNGYTF.

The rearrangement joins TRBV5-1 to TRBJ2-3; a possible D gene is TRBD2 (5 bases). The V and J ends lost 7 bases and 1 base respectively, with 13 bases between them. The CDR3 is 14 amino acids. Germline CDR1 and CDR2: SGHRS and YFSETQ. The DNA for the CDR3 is TGCGCCAGCGTAGAGGAGGTAGGCACAGATACGCAGTATTTT. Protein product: CASVEEVGTDTQYF.

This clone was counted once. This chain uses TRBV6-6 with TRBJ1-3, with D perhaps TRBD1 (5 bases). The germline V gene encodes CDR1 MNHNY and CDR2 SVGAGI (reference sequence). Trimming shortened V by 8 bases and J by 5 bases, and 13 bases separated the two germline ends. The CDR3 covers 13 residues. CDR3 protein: CASVYEGRNTIYF. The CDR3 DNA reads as TGTGCCAGCGTATATGAGGGGCGAAACACCATATATTTT.